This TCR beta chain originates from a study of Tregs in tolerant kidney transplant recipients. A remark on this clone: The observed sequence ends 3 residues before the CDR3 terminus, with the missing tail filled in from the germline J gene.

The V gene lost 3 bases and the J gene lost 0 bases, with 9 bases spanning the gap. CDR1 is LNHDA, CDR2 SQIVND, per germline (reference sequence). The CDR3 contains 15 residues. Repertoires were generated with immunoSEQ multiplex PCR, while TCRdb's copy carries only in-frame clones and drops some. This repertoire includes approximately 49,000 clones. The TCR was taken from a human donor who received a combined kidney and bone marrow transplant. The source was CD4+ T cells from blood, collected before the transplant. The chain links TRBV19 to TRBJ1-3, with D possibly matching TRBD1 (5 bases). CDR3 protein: CASSMNRYSGNTIYF. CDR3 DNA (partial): TGTGCCAGTAGTATGAACAGGTACTCTGGAAACACC. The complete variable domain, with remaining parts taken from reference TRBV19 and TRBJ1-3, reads DGGITQSPKYLFRKEGQNVTLSCEQNLNHDAMYWYRQDPGQGLRLIYYSQIVNDFQKGDIAEGYSVSREKKESFPLTVTSAQKNPTAFYLCASSMNRYSGNTIYFGEGSWLTVV.